This passage covers 21 T cell receptor beta chains from one sample sequenced in a study of beta chain bispecific antibodies for T cell cancers. Study-wide points: In these mixed samples, most targeted TRBV reads derived from the leukemia cell line.

These receptors have no known antigen. From the 5' RACE reads, TCRdb called clonotypes with MiXCR, one entry per CDR3 protein. The sample includes just over 20,000 distinct CDR3 sequences, roughly 3% of them seen just once. Expansion lasted two to three days, with either anti-CD3 antibody OKT3 or CD3/CD28 beads. The sequenced sample consisted of healthy donor T cells cultured with leukemia cells. The receptors originated from a human donor in good health. Some clones in this sample may be carry-over from other donors' samples.

This clonotype was seen at least ten times. The rearrangement joins TRBV20-1 to TRBJ2-1; D may be TRBD2 (6 bases). The CDR3 spans 16 residues. Germline loops: CDR1 DFQATT, CDR2 SNEGSKA (reference sequence). Trimming removed 0 bases at V and 0 bases at J, with 12 bases between. The CDR3 sequence is CSARDRDSSSYNEQFF. DNA for the CDR3: TGCAGTGCTAGAGATCGGGACTCTAGCTCCTACAATGAGCAGTTCTTC.

This clonotype has ten or more counts. The V and J genes are TRBV7-9 and TRBJ2-7, with TRBD1 matching over 7 bases. The CDR3 length is 15 residues. The germline CDR1 and CDR2 sequences are SEHNR and FQNEAQ (reference sequence). V lost 5 bases and J lost 3; bases outside the gene matches: 10. The DNA of the CDR3 is TGTGCCAGCAGCAATACGACAGGGAAGGTCTACGAGCAGTACTTC. It translates to CASSNTTGKVYEQYF.

The chain is built from TRBV19 and TRBJ2-3, with 14 bases fitting TRBD2. Germline lookup yields CDR1 LNHDA and CDR2 SQIVND (reference sequence). The CDR3 covers 15 residues. The V and J ends lost 3 bases and 5 bases, in that order; junction bases with no gene match: 1. DNA of the CDR3: TGTGCCAGTAGTATGGGGACTAGCGGGGGAGATACGCAGTATTTT. Translated: CASSMGTSGGDTQYF.

This chain uses TRBV9 with TRBJ2-3; D ambiguous. CDR3 size: 13 residues. Trimming took 3 bases from V and 0 from J, leaving 5 bases between them. Germline V gene sequence: CDR1 SGDLS, CDR2 YYNGEE. CDR3 nucleotides: TGTGCCAGCAGCGCGACTAGCACAGATACGCAGTATTTT. Protein: CASSATSTDTQYF.

This clonotype was counted between two and nine times. J is TRBJ1-2 and V is TRBV5-4; D is undetermined. CDR3 size: 15 residues. Trimming shortened V by 3 bases and J by 4 bases, and 16 bases separated the two germline ends. CDR1 and CDR2 from the germline V gene are SGHNT and YYREEE (reference sequence). CDR3 bases: TGTGCCAGCAGCTCGTCAGTCGGGCTGCCCTATGGCTACACCTTC. This gives the protein CASSSSVGLPYGYTF.

This clonotype appeared many times. This sequence joins TRBV6-5 and TRBJ1-5, with no clear D. Germline CDR1 MNHEY, CDR2 SVGAGI. The V gene lost 0 bases and the J gene lost 1 base, with 10 bases spanning the gap. The CDR3 has 16 residues. The CDR3 protein is CASSYSHPSSNQPQHF. DNA of the CDR3: TGTGCCAGCAGTTACTCGCACCCCTCCAGCAATCAGCCCCAGCATTTT.

This clonotype came up many times. The chain couples TRBV5-6 to TRBJ1-1; tentative D call: TRBD1 (5 bases). With 0 bases removed from V and 1 base from J, the gap between germline ends came to 7 bases. The CDR3 is 14 residues long. The germline V gene has CDR1 SGHDT and CDR2 YYEEEE. The CDR3 DNA reads as TGTGCCAGCAGCTTGGCAGGGACGAACACTGAAGCTTTCTTT. It specifies CASSLAGTNTEAFF. Together with reference TRBV5-6 and TRBJ1-1, the CDR3 gives the full variable domain: DAGVTQSPTHLIKTRGQQVTLRCSPKSGHDTVSWYQQALGQGPQFIFQYYEEEERQRGNFPDRFSGHQFPNYSSELNVNALLLGDSALYLCASSLAGTNTEAFFGQGTRLTVV.

This clonotype occurred many times. The V and J genes are TRBV28 and TRBJ1-2, with D possibly being TRBD1 (5 bases). The CDR3 consists of 14 residues. V was trimmed by 7 bases and J by 6 bases, leaving 18 bases between them. CDR1 and CDR2 from the germline V gene are MDHEN and SYDVKM. CDR3 DNA sequence: TGTGCCAGCACCACCGGGACTCCGTACCATGGCTACACCTTC. This codes for CASTTGTPYHGYTF.

This clonotype was detected many times. The chain is built from TRBV7-6 and TRBJ1-4; TRBD1 aligns across 7 bases. Germline V gene sequence: CDR1 SGHVS, CDR2 FNYEAQ. CDR3 length: 16 residues. The trim removed 0 bases at V and 3 bases at J, leaving 4 bases unmatched. The CDR3 DNA reads TGTGCCAGCAGCTTAGCGCGAGGGGGCCCTAATGAAAAACTGTTTTTT. Residues: CASSLARGGPNEKLFF.

V usage is TRBV18 and J usage is TRBJ1-2, with 8 nucleotides matching TRBD1. V shed 8 bases, J shed 7 bases, and the junction held 15 bases outside the gene matches. Looked up from germline, CDR1 is KGHSH and CDR2 is LQKENI. The CDR3 has 15 residues. CDR3 sequence (DNA): TGTGCCAGCGGCCTGGCAGGGGGCGTCACAGGTGGCTACACCTTC. This translates into CASGLAGGVTGGYTF.

This clonotype has just a few counts. The chain uses TRBV18 and TRBJ1-1; 10 nucleotides line up with TRBD1. The CDR3 has 16 amino acids. Trimming removed 5 bases from V and 0 bases from J; junction bases left unmatched: 6. CDR1 KGHSH and CDR2 LQKENI come from the germline V gene. The CDR3 region is CASSEGQGRMNTEAFF. The DNA of the CDR3 is TGTGCCAGCTCAGAGGGACAGGGGAGGATGAACACTGAAGCTTTCTTT.

This clonotype has just a few counts. The V call is TRBV7-8, the J call TRBJ2-7, with D perhaps TRBD1 (7 bases). The CDR3 has 16 residues. V lost 3 bases and J 6 bases, leaving 21 bases between the germline ends. Germline CDR1 and CDR2: SGHVS and FQNEAQ. For the CDR3, the DNA is TGTGCCAGCAGCTTTACGACAGGGTCGGGAGTCCTCGAGCAGTACTTC. This codes for CASSFTTGSGVLEQYF.

There are many counts of this clonotype. This chain links TRBV28 with TRBJ2-5, with D possibly being TRBD1 or TRBD2 (5 bases each). Per germline, CDR1 MDHEN and CDR2 SYDVKM. Deletions cut 2 bases from V and 5 bases from J, with 15 bases between. The CDR3 length is 15 residues. The CDR3 protein is CASSLVGEPGETQYF. CDR3 nucleotide sequence: TGTGCCAGCAGTTTAGTAGGGGAGCCGGGGGAGACCCAGTACTTC.

This clonotype has more than one count but fewer than ten. The V gene is TRBV5-6, the J gene TRBJ2-7; D call uncertain. This CDR3 is built from 11 residues. Trimming took 4 bases from V and 6 from J, leaving 8 bases between them. Per germline, CDR1 SGHDT and CDR2 YYEEEE. The CDR3 DNA is TGTGCCAGCAGCGCCACTACCGAGCAGTACTTC. Translating gives CASSATTEQYF. Filled out from reference TRBV5-6 and TRBJ2-7, the complete variable domain reads DAGVTQSPTHLIKTRGQQVTLRCSPKSGHDTVSWYQQALGQGPQFIFQYYEEEERQRGNFPDRFSGHQFPNYSSELNVNALLLGDSALYLCASSATTEQYFGPGTRLTVT.

Concerning this clonotype itself: A much larger clone differs from this one at a single base, so this may be a read error. V is TRBV7-9 and J is TRBJ2-3; perhaps TRBD1 as D (6 bases). The CDR3 spans 16 residues. Trimming removed 0 bases from V and 8 bases from J, with 18 bases in between. Looked up from germline, CDR1 is SEHNR and CDR2 is FQNEAQ (reference sequence). The CDR3 DNA is TGTGCCAGCAGCTTAGCACAGGTGGTTTTCAGGGGTACGCAGTATTTT. Protein product: CASSLAQVVFRGTQYF.

This clonotype was counted only a few times. This rearrangement joins TRBV10-3 to TRBJ2-7; perhaps TRBD1 as D (5 bases). Germline values: CDR1 ENHRY, CDR2 SYGVKD. The CDR3 is 14 amino acids. With 6 bases removed from V and 2 bases from J, the gap between germline ends came to 14 bases. The CDR3, as DNA: TGTGCCATCAGCCGACAGTCGTCTCCCTACGAGCAGTACTTC. Encoded protein: CAISRQSSPYEQYF.

This clonotype came up many times. This sequence joins TRBV6-5 and TRBJ2-7, with 10 bases identical to TRBD2. The germline V gene encodes CDR1 MNHEY and CDR2 SVGAGI. The CDR3 contains 16 residues. V was clipped by 4 bases and J by 0 bases; unmatched bases: 6. DNA of the CDR3: TGTGCCAGCAGTTTCTCCGGACTAGCGGCCTCCTACGAGCAGTACTTC. It is translated as CASSFSGLAASYEQYF.

This clonotype was found a few times. This chain uses TRBV20-1 with TRBJ2-7; TRBD2 agrees at 8 bases. J was trimmed by 4 bases and V by 4 bases; bases with no gene match: 9. Germline CDR1 is DFQATT and CDR2 is SNEGSKA (reference sequence). The CDR3 consists of 14 residues. The CDR3 loop reads CSANPTGGSYEQYF. The CDR3 DNA follows: TGCAGTGCTAACCCCACGGGAGGGAGTTACGAGCAGTACTTC.

There are many counts of this clonotype. This sequence joins TRBV11-3 and TRBJ2-3, with 10 bases identical to TRBD2. V lost 6 bases and J lost 4; bases outside the gene matches: 10. CDR3 length equals 16 residues. The germline CDR1 and CDR2 sequences are SGHNT and YENEEA. The CDR3 sequence: CASSLRVAGGPDTQYF. CDR3 bases: TGTGCCAGCAGTCTTCGGGTAGCGGGGGGCCCAGATACGCAGTATTTT. The full variable domain, with the rest looked up from reference TRBV11-3 and TRBJ2-3, is EAGVVQSPRYKIIEKKQPVAFWCNPISGHNTLYWYLQNLGQGPELLIRYENEEAVDDSQLPKDRFSAERLKGVDSTLKIQPAELGDSAVYLCASSLRVAGGPDTQYFGPGTRLTVL.

In this sample, this clonotype turned up many times. The chain joins TRBV20-1 to TRBJ2-1, with D unresolved. Germline V lookup: CDR1 DFQATT, CDR2 SNEGSKA (reference sequence). The V and J ends lost 3 bases and 0 bases respectively, with 6 bases between them. This CDR3 is built from 13 residues. The CDR3 DNA reads as TGCAGTGCTAGCGAGAGCTCCTACAATGAGCAGTTCTTC. This translates into CSASESSYNEQFF.

This clonotype occurred many times. The rearrangement links TRBV29-1 to TRBJ2-7, with a weak D call TRBD1 (6 bases). The CDR3 loop spans 13 amino acids. V was shortened by 0 bases and J by 0 bases, with 6 bases between the two germline ends. Looked up from germline, CDR1 is SQVTM and CDR2 is ANQGSEA. The CDR3 loop is CSVEDRGSYEQYF. The CDR3 nucleotides read TGCAGCGTTGAAGACAGGGGCTCCTACGAGCAGTACTTC.